This T cell receptor beta chain was recorded in a study of T cell changes during pregnancy in multiple sclerosis. Method: immunoSEQ multiplex PCR; TCRdb's copy keeps in-frame clones and lacks some. The repertoire consists of approximately 84,000 clones, with approximately 94% occurring once and the leading ten covering more than 2%. Sequenced here: peripheral blood, sampled in the third trimester of pregnancy. This receptor was obtained from a female donor with multiple sclerosis, enrolled in a pregnancy study.

The CDR3 is CASSPVPGVEQYF. DNA for the CDR3: TGTGCCAGCAGTCCCGTTCCCGGGGTCGAGCAGTACTTC. The chain is built from TRBV27 and TRBJ2-7; a possible D gene is TRBD2 (5 bases). The CDR3 has 13 residues. CDR1 and CDR2 from the germline V gene are MNHEY and SMNVEV (reference sequence). Trimming stripped 5 bases from V and 6 bases from J, with 14 bases between.